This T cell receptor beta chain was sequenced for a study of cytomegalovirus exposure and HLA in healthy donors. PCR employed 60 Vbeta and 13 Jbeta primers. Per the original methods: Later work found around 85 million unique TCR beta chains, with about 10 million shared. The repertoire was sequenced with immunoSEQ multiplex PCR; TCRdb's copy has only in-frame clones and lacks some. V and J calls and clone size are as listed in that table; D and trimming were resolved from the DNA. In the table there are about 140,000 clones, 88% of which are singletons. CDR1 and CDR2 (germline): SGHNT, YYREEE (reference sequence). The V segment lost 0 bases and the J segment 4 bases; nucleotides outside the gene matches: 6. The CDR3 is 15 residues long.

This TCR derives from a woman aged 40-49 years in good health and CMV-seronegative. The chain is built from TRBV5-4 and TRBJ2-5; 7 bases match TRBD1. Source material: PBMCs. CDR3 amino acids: CASSLAQTGIETQYF. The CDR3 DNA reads TGTGCCAGCAGCTTGGCTCAGACAGGGATAGAGACCCAGTACTTC.